This T cell receptor beta chain was found in a study of blood T cell repertoires in COVID-19. The germline CDR1 and CDR2 sequences are KGHSH and LQKENI. V lost 3 bases and J lost 0, with 21 bases in between. The CDR3 has 19 amino acids. In the original workflow: Nucleated cell number was recorded as an estimate derived from reference gene primer amplification. TCRdb's table, derived via immunoSEQ multiplex PCR, lists solely in-frame clones and lacks some. The V and J calls and clone size come from that table; D and trimming were worked out from the DNA. The table has fewer than 40,000 clones, approximately 91% seen once.

The TCR was taken from a man between 65 and 85 years old with active COVID-19. The chain links TRBV18 to TRBJ1-5, with D tentatively TRBD1 (5 bases). The sample comprised peripheral blood. CDR3 nucleotides: TGTGCCAGCTCACCCGGAATTCAGGGTCGAGGCTCTAGCAATCAGCCCCAGCATTTT. Translating it yields CASSPGIQGRGSSNQPQHF.